Sequencing of this T cell receptor (beta chain) was carried out in a study of radiotherapy plus CTLA-4 blockade in lung cancer. Study background: Across the patients, objective responses occurred in 18%, and disease control in just over 30%. General observations from the study: In blood, TCR clones derived from the tumor expanded after radiotherapy plus ipilimumab. Interferon-beta and early blood T cell clone dynamics reportedly predicted response best.

Chemo-refractory metastatic non-small-cell lung cancer patients received focal radiation with ipilimumab CTLA-4 blockade. The germline V gene has CDR1 ENHRY and CDR2 SYGVKD. The CDR3 is 13 residues long. A single count supports this clone. Its antigen remains unidentified. Clones were sequenced by immunoSEQ multiplex PCR, and TCRdb holds only the in-frame ones, with some missing. The sample holds about 49,000 clones, around 73% seen once. The sequencing used peripheral blood, collected from a patient treated with radiotherapy plus ipilimumab. This receptor was taken from a human donor with non-small cell lung cancer who had a complete response to radiotherapy plus ipilimumab. The chain combines TRBV10-3 with TRBJ2-5; D possibly corresponds to TRBD1 (6 bases). The tail of the sequence fits TRBJ2-7 better, so the J call may be wrong. CDR3 sequence (DNA): TGTGCCATCAGTGACCGGGACAACTACGAGCAGTACTTC. It codes for CAISDRDNYEQYF.